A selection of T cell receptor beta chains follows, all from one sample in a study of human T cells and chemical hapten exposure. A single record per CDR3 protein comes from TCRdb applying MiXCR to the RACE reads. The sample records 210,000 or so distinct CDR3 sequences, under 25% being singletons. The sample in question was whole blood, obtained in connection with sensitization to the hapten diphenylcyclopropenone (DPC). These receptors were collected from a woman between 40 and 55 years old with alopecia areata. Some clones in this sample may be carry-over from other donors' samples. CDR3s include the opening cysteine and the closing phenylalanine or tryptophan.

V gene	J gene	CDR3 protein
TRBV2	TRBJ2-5	CASSVLTIQETQYF
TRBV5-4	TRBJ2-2	CASNLGGTGELFF
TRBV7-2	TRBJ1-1	CATRAGMMNTEAFF
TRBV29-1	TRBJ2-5	CSVDRSGTQYF
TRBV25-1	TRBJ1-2	CASSGYQKAGPNYGYTF
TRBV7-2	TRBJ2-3	CASSLRRSRDTDTQYF
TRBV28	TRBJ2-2	CASSHQQGMANTGELFF
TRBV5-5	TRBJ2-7	CASSSQGGEQYF
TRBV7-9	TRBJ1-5	CASSFDGVGQPQHF
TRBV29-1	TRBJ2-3	CSVRARGMHTQYF
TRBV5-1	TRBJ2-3	CASSAGTGWPDTQYF